These T cell receptor beta chains were read from a single sample in a study of Graves' ophthalmopathy and Graves' hyperthyroidism. Each CDR3 protein is one row after TCRdb ran MiXCR on the multiplex PCR reads. This table holds about 380,000 distinct CDR3 sequences, about 16% found once. The sequencing sample was made of peripheral blood. The receptors derive from a woman younger than 30 with stable Graves' hyperthyroidism. CDR3s include the opening cysteine and the closing phenylalanine or tryptophan. Each record gives: clone size, V gene, J gene, CDR3 length, D gene, CDR3 DNA, CDR3 protein. A D gene is named only where the DNA matches it firmly. The listing skips clone size in some rows; elsewhere it reads once, few, many or a size class.

size: few; V: TRBV20-1; J: TRBJ2-5; length: 15; D: NA; DNA: TGCAGTGCTAAAAGCTGGGGGGGGCCTGGAGAGACCCAGTACTTC; CDR3: CSAKSWGGPGETQYF
size: few; V: TRBV4-1; J: TRBJ1-6; length: 15; D: NA; DNA: TGCGCCAGCAGCAGCGCCGGGGCTTTTAATTCACCCCTCCACTTT; CDR3: CASSSAGAFNSPLHF
size: many; V: TRBV6-5; J: TRBJ2-5; length: 13; D: NA; DNA: TGTGCCAGCAGTCCCGTTAGGGCAGAGACCCAGTACTTC; CDR3: CASSPVRAETQYF
size: many; V: TRBV6-1; J: TRBJ1-1; length: 13; D: NA; DNA: TGTGCCAGCAGCCCGCGGGGAGATAAGCTAGCTTTCTTT; CDR3: CASSPRGDKLAFF
size: many; V: TRBV12-3/TRBV12-4; J: TRBJ1-1; length: 15; D: NA; DNA: TGTGCCAGCAGTTTACTGGGGGCGCGAAGCACTGAAGCTTTCTTT; CDR3: CASSLLGARSTEAFF
size: many; V: TRBV6-1; J: TRBJ2-7; length: 15; D: TRBD1; DNA: TGTGCCAGCAGTGTAAGGCAGGGGGCCGCCTACGAGCAGTACTTC; CDR3: CASSVRQGAAYEQYF
size: many; V: TRBV12-3/TRBV12-4; J: TRBJ2-2; length: 14; D: TRBD2; DNA: TGTGCCACTCTGACTAGCGGGGGGGCCGGGGAGCTGTTTTTT; CDR3: CATLTSGGAGELFF
size: NA; V: TRBV12-3/TRBV12-4; J: TRBJ2-7; length: 13; D: NA; DNA: TGTGCCAGCAGTCTAGGACCGGATTTCGAGCAGTACTTC; CDR3: CASSLGPDFEQYF
size: many; V: TRBV12-5; J: TRBJ2-7; length: 14; D: NA; DNA: TGTGCTAGTGGTTGGGCACCCGGAGACTACGAGCAGTACTTC; CDR3: CASGWAPGDYEQYF
size: many; V: TRBV12-3/TRBV12-4; J: TRBJ1-2; length: 15; D: NA; DNA: TGTGCCAGCAGTTTAGTACGCCAGCGTGGTGATGGCTACACCTTC; CDR3: CASSLVRQRGDGYTF
size: many; V: TRBV7-2; J: TRBJ1-5; length: 13; D: NA; DNA: TGTGCCAGCAGCTTAGCCGTGGCTCAGCCCCAGCATTTT; CDR3: CASSLAVAQPQHF
size: NA; V: TRBV28; J: TRBJ2-7; length: 14; D: TRBD1; DNA: TGTGCCAGCAGGACATATAGACAGGGTCGCGAGCAGTACTTC; CDR3: CASRTYRQGREQYF
size: many; V: TRBV6-2/TRBV6-3; J: TRBJ2-4; length: 14; D: NA; DNA: TGTGCCAGCAGTTACGGCGGGATCAAAAACATTCAGTACTTC; CDR3: CASSYGGIKNIQYF
size: NA; V: TRBV3-1; J: TRBJ2-7; length: 15; D: NA; DNA: TGTGCCAGCAGCCAAGGCGGGGCGAGCTCCTACGAGCAGTACTTC; CDR3: CASSQGGASSYEQYF
size: many; V: TRBV6-1; J: TRBJ1-1; length: 14; D: NA; DNA: TGTGCCAGCATGCTCAGGCTCATGAACACTGAAGCTTTCTTT; CDR3: CASMLRLMNTEAFF
size: many; V: TRBV12-3/TRBV12-4; J: TRBJ1-2; length: 15; D: NA; DNA: TGTGCCAGCACCCGAGGGGATGGCGTGCTCTATGGCTACACCTTC; CDR3: CASTRGDGVLYGYTF
size: many; V: TRBV19; J: TRBJ1-3; length: 14; D: NA; DNA: TGTGCCAGTAGTATGGTGCACTCTGGAAACACCATATATTTT; CDR3: CASSMVHSGNTIYF
size: many; V: TRBV28; J: TRBJ2-2; length: 15; D: NA; DNA: TGTGCCAGCAGTGGCGCCGGCACCAGATACGGGGAGCTGTTTTTT; CDR3: CASSGAGTRYGELFF
size: many; V: TRBV29-1; J: TRBJ2-5; length: 13; D: TRBD1; DNA: TGCAGCGTGGGGGACAGGGGAGGAGAGACCCAGTACTTC; CDR3: CSVGDRGGETQYF
size: few; V: TRBV19; J: TRBJ1-1; length: 12; D: TRBD1; DNA: TGTGCCTCAAGCGACAGGGCCGTTGGAGCTTTCTTT; CDR3: CASSDRAVGAFF
size: many; V: TRBV11-2; J: TRBJ1-1; length: 13; D: NA; DNA: TGTGCCAGCAGCTTCGACGGGGACACTGAAGCTTTCTTT; CDR3: CASSFDGDTEAFF
size: many; V: TRBV29-1; J: TRBJ1-2; length: 13; D: TRBD1; DNA: TGCAGCGTAAAAAAGACAGGGGGAGATGGCTACACCTTC; CDR3: CSVKKTGGDGYTF
size: many; V: TRBV7-9; J: TRBJ2-7; length: 14; D: NA; DNA: TGTGCCAGCAGCTTAGCTCAGGCAAACTACGAGCAGTACTTC; CDR3: CASSLAQANYEQYF
size: NA; V: TRBV12-3/TRBV12-4; J: TRBJ2-7; length: 11; D: NA; DNA: TGTGCCAGCAGTCACGAGTACGAGCAGTACTTC; CDR3: CASSHEYEQYF
size: many; V: TRBV7-9; J: TRBJ2-7; length: 16; D: NA; DNA: TGTGCCAGCAGCCCTGGGGACGGATCCATTCGCTACGAGCAGTACTTC; CDR3: CASSPGDGSIRYEQYF
size: many; V: TRBV12-3/TRBV12-4; J: TRBJ1-2; length: 13; D: NA; DNA: TGTGCCAGCAGTTTCGGCAGCGTGGTAGGCTACACCTTC; CDR3: CASSFGSVVGYTF
size: NA; V: TRBV10-1; J: TRBJ2-5; length: 14; D: NA; DNA: TGCGCCAGCAGTGAAACGGTTGAACAAGAGACCCAGTACTTC; CDR3: CASSETVEQETQYF
size: many; V: TRBV7-2; J: TRBJ1-6; length: 11; D: NA; DNA: TGTGCCAGCAGTCTTAATTCACCCCTCCACTTT; CDR3: CASSLNSPLHF
size: many; V: TRBV10-3; J: TRBJ1-2; length: 12; D: NA; DNA: TGTGCCATCAGTTCCCCGACACTTGGCTACACCTTC; CDR3: CAISSPTLGYTF